These 9 T cell receptor beta chains were sequenced from one sample in a study of T cells in localized non-small cell lung cancer. Method: immunoSEQ multiplex PCR; TCRdb's copy keeps in-frame clones and lacks some. The table has more than 2,500 clones, about 30% seen once. The sequencing used lung tumor tissue, collected before any cancer treatment. All receptors come from a female donor older than 55 with stage I lung adenocarcinoma.

This clone was picked up a small number of times. J is TRBJ2-5 and V is TRBV9; D is perhaps TRBD1 or TRBD2 (6 bases each). Trimming left V 5 bases short and J 9 bases short, with 17 bases between. The V gene's germline CDR1 is SGDLS and CDR2 YYNGEE. This CDR3 has 13 residues. The CDR3, as DNA: TGTGCCAGCAGTGTGTGGGGGCGGGAAGCCCAGTACTTC. This codes for CASSVWGREAQYF.

This clone is medium-sized (0.01 to 0.1%). The chain uses TRBV6-8 and TRBJ1-2; TRBD1 matches at 8 bases. Per the germline V gene, CDR1 is MNHGY and CDR2 is SAAAGT. With 10 bases clipped from V and 5 bases from J, the junction kept 6 bases outside the gene matches. The CDR3 sequence is 12 residues long. CDR3 nucleotide sequence: TGTGCCATGGGGACAGGAACATATGGCTACACCTTC. It encodes CAMGTGTYGYTF.

This clone was picked up a small number of times. The chain has TRBV6-8 and TRBJ1-1; 10 bases line up with TRBD1. The CDR3 is 15 amino acids. Germline CDR1 MNHGY, CDR2 SAAAGT. The J segment lost 0 bases and the V segment lost 3 bases, leaving 1 base of the junction unmatched. DNA of the CDR3: TGTGCCAGCAGTTATGGGACAGGGGTGAACACTGAAGCTTTCTTT. Translating it yields CASSYGTGVNTEAFF.

In its sample, this clone is large. The chain links TRBV9 to TRBJ1-5; D perhaps matches TRBD1 (6 bases). Germline loops: CDR1 SGDLS, CDR2 YYNGEE. CDR3 length: 15 residues. Trimming pared 5 bases from V and 7 bases from J, leaving 19 bases between. CDR3 in amino acids: CASSEAEGVGQPQHF. The CDR3, as DNA: TGTGCCAGCAGTGAAGCGGAGGGGGTGGGCCAGCCCCAGCATTTT.

This clone appeared a few times. The chain joins TRBV9 to TRBJ1-1, with D perhaps matching TRBD1 (6 bases). CDR1 and CDR2 from the germline V gene are SGDLS and YYNGEE. V lost 5 bases, J lost 5 bases, and 22 bases lay in between. The length of the CDR3 is 16 residues. The CDR3 is CASSFQWGANRTEAFF. The CDR3 bases are TGTGCCAGCAGTTTCCAATGGGGGGCTAATAGGACTGAAGCTTTCTTT.

This clone was seen more than once but under ten times. The rearrangement links TRBV11-3 to TRBJ2-7; 7 positions agree with TRBD1. This CDR3 has 14 residues. CDR1 and CDR2 from the germline V gene are SGHNT and YENEEA. Trimming at V came to 5 bases and at J to 3 bases, leaving 7 bases not matched to a gene. Here the CDR3 DNA reads TGTGCCAGCAGCCCGACAGGGAATTTCTACGAGCAGTACTTC. It codes for CASSPTGNFYEQYF.

The V gene is TRBV6-8, the J gene TRBJ1-1, with D perhaps TRBD1 (5 bases). Trimming removed 0 bases from V and 0 bases from J, with 11 bases in between. Germline CDR1 is MNHGY and CDR2 is SAAAGT. The CDR3 is made up of 16 amino acids. The CDR3 bases are TGTGCCAGCAGTTACTCTCAGGGAATGCTGAACACTGAAGCTTTCTTT. Its protein is CASSYSQGMLNTEAFF.

V is TRBV11-3 and J is TRBJ1-2; 9 positions match TRBD1. V lost 3 bases and J lost 4; bases outside the gene matches: 9. The CDR3 has 16 residues. The germline V gene encodes CDR1 SGHNT and CDR2 YENEEA. The CDR3 loop reads CASSFITQGARYGYTF. The CDR3 region has the DNA TGTGCCAGCAGCTTTATAACACAGGGGGCCCGCTATGGCTACACCTTC.

This clone was seen a handful of times. CDR3 bases: TGTGCCAGCAGTTTCGTGGACAGGAGTAACTATGGCTACACCTTC. This codes for CASSFVDRSNYGYTF. The chain uses TRBV28 and TRBJ1-2, with 7 bases matching TRBD1. The V segment lost 3 bases and the J segment 1 base; nucleotides outside the gene matches: 5. The CDR3 has 15 amino acids. CDR1 and CDR2 from the germline V gene are MDHEN and SYDVKM.